Shown below are 3 T cell receptor beta chains from a single sample sequenced in a study of OX40 agonist ivuxolimab in advanced cancers. Libraries were prepared by immunoSEQ multiplex PCR; TCRdb keeps only in-frame clonotypes and omits some of them. Of 55,000 to 65,000 clones listed, approximately 92% were seen once; the top ten hold roughly 25%. This material consisted of CD4+ or CD8+ T cells sorted from blood, taken in a trial of the OX40 agonist ivuxolimab. These receptors were collected from an adult with an advanced solid tumor such as melanoma, head and neck, liver or kidney cancer.

The chain links TRBV6-6 to TRBJ2-7; the D gene could be TRBD1 or TRBD2 (7 bases each). The CDR3 totals 16 residues. Trimming took off 6 bases at V and 0 bases at J, with 18 bases between the two ends. The germline CDR1 and CDR2 sequences are MNHNY and SVGAGI (reference sequence). The CDR3 nucleotides read TGTGCCAGCAGCCAATCAGGGGGGAGGGCCTCCTACGAGCAGTACGTC. The encoded protein is CASSQSGGRASYEQYV.

This clone was observed once. This rearrangement joins TRBV14 to TRBJ1-2; D is possibly TRBD1 (5 bases). The CDR3 loop spans 14 amino acids. Germline CDR1 SGHDN, CDR2 FVKESK. V lost 4 bases and J 8 bases, leaving 17 bases between the germline ends. The CDR3 spells CASSPPGGGQGYTF. As DNA, the CDR3 is TGTGCCAGCAGCCCCCCGGGTGGGGGTCAGGGCTACACCTTC.

V gene TRBV19 combines with J gene TRBJ2-4; unclear D gene. CDR1 LNHDA and CDR2 SQIVND come from the germline V gene (reference sequence). CDR3 length: 13 amino acids. V dropped 2 bases and J dropped 7 bases, with 9 bases sitting between them. The CDR3 region has the DNA TGTGCCAGTAGTATATGGCCGGAGAACATTCAGTACTTC. Amino acid sequence: CASSIWPENIQYF. Full variable domain (rest looked up from reference TRBV19 and TRBJ2-4): DGGITQSPKYLFRKEGQNVTLSCEQNLNHDAMYWYRQDPGQGLRLIYYSQIVNDFQKGDIAEGYSVSREKKESFPLTVTSAQKNPTAFYLCASSIWPENIQYFGAGTRLSVL.